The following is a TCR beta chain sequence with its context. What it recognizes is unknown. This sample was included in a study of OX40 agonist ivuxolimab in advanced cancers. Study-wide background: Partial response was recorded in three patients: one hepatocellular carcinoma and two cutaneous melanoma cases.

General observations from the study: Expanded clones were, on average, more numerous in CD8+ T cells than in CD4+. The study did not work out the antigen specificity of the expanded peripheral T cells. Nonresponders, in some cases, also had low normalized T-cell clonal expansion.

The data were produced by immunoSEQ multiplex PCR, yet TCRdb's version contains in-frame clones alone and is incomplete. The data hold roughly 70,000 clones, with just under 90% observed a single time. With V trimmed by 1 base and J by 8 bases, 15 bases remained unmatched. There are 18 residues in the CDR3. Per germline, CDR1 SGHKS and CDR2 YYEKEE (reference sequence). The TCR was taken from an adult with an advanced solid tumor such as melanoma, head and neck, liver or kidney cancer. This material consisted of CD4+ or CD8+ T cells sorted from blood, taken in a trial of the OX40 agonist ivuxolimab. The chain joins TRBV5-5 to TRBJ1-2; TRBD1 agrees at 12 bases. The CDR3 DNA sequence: TGTGCCAGCAGCTTGACCCTGCCGGGACAGGGGGCGCGGGCCGGCTACACCTTC. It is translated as CASSLTLPGQGARAGYTF.